The sequence of this T cell receptor (beta chain) was determined in a study of cytomegalovirus exposure and HLA in healthy donors. This clone has only a few counts. As yet, its antigen is unknown. At one end the junction does not follow the germline gene, possibly because of a read error. Study outcomes and limitations: Several V segments, TRBV6-2 and TRBV6-3 among them, could not be told apart and were dropped. The authors later found HLA-associated TCR beta chains more clonally expanded than equally common others. It was in a later analysis that TCR association rates were seen to vary by HLA locus, highest for DRB1 and lowest for HLA-C.

The primer mix had 60 Vbeta and 13 Jbeta primers. The assay was immunoSEQ multiplex PCR, and TCRdb's table has in-frame clones only and misses some. The sample consists of 150,000 to 200,000 clones, 84% of them appearing once. Per the germline V gene, CDR1 is MNHEY and CDR2 is SMNVEV (reference sequence). The CDR3 runs 13 residues. The TCR comes from a boy younger than 10 in good health and CMV-seronegative. The sample consisted of PBMCs. The chain has TRBV27 and TRBJ2-7, with D perhaps TRBD1 (6 bases). The CDR3 sequence is CASSLSVGDTPLF. The CDR3 region has the DNA TGTGCCAGCAGTTTAAGTGTGGGGGACACGCCCCTGTTC.